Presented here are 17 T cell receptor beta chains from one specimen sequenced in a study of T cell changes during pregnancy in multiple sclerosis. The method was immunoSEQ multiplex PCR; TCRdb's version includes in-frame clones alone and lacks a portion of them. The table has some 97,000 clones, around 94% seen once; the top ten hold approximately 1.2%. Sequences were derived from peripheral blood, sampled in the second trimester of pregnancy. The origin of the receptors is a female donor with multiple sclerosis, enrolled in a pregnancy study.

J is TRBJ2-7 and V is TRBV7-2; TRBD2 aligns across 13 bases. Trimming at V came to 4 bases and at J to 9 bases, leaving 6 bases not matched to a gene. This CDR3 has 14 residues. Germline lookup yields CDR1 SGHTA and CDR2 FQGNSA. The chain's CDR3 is CASSSPGLAGSQYF. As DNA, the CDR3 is TGTGCCAGCAGCTCCCCGGGACTAGCGGGATCGCAGTACTTC.

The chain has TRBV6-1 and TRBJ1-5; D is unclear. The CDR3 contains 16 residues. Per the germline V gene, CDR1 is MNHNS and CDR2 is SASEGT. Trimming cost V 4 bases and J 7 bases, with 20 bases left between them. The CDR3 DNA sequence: TGTGCCAGCAGTGCGGTCGGACTTAGGGCGGGGCAGCCCCAGCATTTT. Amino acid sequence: CASSAVGLRAGQPQHF.

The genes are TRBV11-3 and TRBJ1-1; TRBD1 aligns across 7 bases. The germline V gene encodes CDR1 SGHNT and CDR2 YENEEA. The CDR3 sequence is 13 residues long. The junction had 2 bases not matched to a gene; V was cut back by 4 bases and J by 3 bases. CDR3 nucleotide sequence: TGTGCCAGCAGCTACAGGGGATACACTGAAGCTTTCTTT. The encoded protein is CASSYRGYTEAFF.

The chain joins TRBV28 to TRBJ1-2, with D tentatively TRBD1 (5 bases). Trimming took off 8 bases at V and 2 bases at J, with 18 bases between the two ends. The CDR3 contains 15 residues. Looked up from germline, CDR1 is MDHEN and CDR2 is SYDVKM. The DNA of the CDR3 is TGTGCCAGCTCTCCTAGTTGGACATCAAACTATGGCTACACCTTC. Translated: CASSPSWTSNYGYTF.

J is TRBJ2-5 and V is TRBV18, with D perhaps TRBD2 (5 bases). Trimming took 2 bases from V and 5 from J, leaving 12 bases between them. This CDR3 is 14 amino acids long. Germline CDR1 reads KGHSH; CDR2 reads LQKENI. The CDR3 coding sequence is TGTGCCAGCTCACCAGGCTACCCGGGGGAGACCCAGTACTTC. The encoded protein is CASSPGYPGETQYF.

CDR3 DNA sequence: TGTGCCAGCAGTGAAACCGGGACAGGTTCGTACCAAGAGACCCAGTACTTC. Its translation: CASSETGTGSYQETQYF. V and J are TRBV6-1 and TRBJ2-5; TRBD1 aligns across 8 bases. Per the germline V gene, CDR1 is MNHNS and CDR2 is SASEGT. J was trimmed by 0 bases and V by 2 bases; bases with no gene match: 8. This CDR3 comprises 17 residues.

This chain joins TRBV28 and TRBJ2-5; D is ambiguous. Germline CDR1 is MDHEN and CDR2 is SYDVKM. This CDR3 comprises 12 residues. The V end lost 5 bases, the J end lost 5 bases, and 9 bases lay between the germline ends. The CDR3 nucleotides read TGTGCCAGCAGTCTACCGGTGGAGACCCAGTACTTC. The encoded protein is CASSLPVETQYF.

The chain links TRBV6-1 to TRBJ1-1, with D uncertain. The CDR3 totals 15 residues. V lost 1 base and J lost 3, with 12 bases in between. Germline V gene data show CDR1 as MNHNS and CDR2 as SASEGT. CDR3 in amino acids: CASSEELGEYTEAFF. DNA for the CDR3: TGTGCCAGCAGTGAAGAGCTCGGGGAGTACACTGAAGCTTTCTTT.

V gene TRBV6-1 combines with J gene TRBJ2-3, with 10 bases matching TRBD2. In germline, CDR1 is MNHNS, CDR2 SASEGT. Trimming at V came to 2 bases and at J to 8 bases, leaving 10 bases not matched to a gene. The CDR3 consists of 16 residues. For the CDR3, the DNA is TGTGCCAGCAGTGAAAGTCTAGCGGGAGATAAGAGTACGCAGTATTTT. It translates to CASSESLAGDKSTQYF.

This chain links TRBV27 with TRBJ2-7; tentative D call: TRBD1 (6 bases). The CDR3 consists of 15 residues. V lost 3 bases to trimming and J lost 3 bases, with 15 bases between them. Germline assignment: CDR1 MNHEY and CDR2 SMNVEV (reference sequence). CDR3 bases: TGTGCCAGCAGTTTTAGTGGGACACTACACTACGAGCAGTACTTC. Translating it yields CASSFSGTLHYEQYF.

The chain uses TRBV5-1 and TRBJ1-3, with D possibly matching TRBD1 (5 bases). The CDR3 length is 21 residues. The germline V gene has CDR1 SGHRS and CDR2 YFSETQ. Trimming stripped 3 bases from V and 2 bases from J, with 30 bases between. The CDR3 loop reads CASSSGTGRGAMTQTGNTIYF. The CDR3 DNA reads TGCGCCAGCAGCTCCGGAACAGGCCGCGGGGCGATGACCCAAACTGGAAACACCATATATTTT.

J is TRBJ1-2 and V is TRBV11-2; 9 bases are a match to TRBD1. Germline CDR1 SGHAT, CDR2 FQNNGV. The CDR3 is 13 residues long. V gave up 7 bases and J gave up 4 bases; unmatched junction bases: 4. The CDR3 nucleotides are TGTGCCAGCACCCTGACAGGGGGCTATGGCTACACCTTC. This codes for CASTLTGGYGYTF.

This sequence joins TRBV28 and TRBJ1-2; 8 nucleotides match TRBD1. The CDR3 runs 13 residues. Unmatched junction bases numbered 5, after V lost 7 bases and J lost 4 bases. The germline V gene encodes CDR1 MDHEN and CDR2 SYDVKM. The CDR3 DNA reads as TGTGCCAGCAACCCAGGGGGCAGCTATGGCTACACCTTC. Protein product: CASNPGGSYGYTF.

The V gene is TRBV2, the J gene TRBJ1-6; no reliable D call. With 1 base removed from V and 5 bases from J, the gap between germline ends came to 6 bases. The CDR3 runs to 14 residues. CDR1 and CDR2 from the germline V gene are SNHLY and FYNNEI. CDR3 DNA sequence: TGTGCCAGCAGTGAAGAACGGGATAATTCACCCCTCCACTTT. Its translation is CASSEERDNSPLHF. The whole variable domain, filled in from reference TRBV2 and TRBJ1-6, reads EPEVTQTPSHQVTQMGQEVILRCVPISNHLYFYWYRQILGQKVEFLVSFYNNEISEKSEIFDDQFSVERPDGSNFTLKIRSTKLEDSAMYFCASSEERDNSPLHFGNGTRLTVT.

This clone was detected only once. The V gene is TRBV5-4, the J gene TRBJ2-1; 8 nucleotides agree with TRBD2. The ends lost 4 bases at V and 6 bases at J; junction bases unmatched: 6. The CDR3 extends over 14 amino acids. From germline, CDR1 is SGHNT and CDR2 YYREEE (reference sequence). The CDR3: CASSPGLVPNEQFF. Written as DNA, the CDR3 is TGTGCCAGCAGCCCGGGACTAGTACCCAATGAGCAGTTCTTC.

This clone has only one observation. CDR3 residues: CASSSLTGAGNTIYF. As DNA, the CDR3 is TGTGCCAGCAGCTCCCTGACAGGGGCGGGAAACACCATATATTTT. The genes are TRBV11-2 and TRBJ1-3; 8 positions agree with TRBD1. Germline V gene lookup returns CDR1 SGHAT and CDR2 FQNNGV. This CDR3 comprises 15 residues. V was clipped by 4 bases and J by 4 bases; unmatched bases: 6.

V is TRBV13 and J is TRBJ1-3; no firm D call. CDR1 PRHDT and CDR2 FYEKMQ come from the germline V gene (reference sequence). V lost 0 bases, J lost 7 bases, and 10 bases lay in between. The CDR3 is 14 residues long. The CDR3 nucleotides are TGTGCCAGCAGCTTAGGCAGGAAGGCCAACACCATATATTTT. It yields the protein CASSLGRKANTIYF.